This TCR beta chain stems from a study of spatial heterogeneity in lung cancer. Across the study: Alpha-chain sequences were consistently detected in smaller numbers than beta-chain sequences.

The sample holds many counts of this clonotype. Its antigen remains unidentified. Time point defined: sample taken at primary tumor resection. The sequenced material consisted of unsorted whole RNA from tumor, nontumor lung or frozen PBMC. The cohort: some 73 early-stage, untreated non-small cell lung cancer patients. Study-level results: Blood carried ubiquitous expanded tumor TCRs more at resection than follow-up.

All TCR cDNA molecules were individually tagged with a unique molecular identifier. A single record per CDR3 protein comes from TCRdb applying MiXCR to the 5' RACE reads. The table records 20,000 to 30,000 distinct CDR3 sequences, approximately 4.7% of them present only once. Sequencing was performed on PBMCs, taken at surgery. The source is a male donor with early-stage non-small cell lung cancer.

The CDR3 spells CASSPWGGTSTDTQYF. CDR3 in DNA: TGTGCCAGCAGCCCGTGGGGGGGGACTAGCACAGATACGCAGTATTTT. The genes are TRBV7-2 and TRBJ2-3; 7 nucleotides line up with TRBD2. The CDR3 is 16 amino acids. Trimming cost V 5 bases and J 0 bases; bases outside gene matches: 8. In germline, CDR1 is SGHTA, CDR2 FQGNSA.